This passage covers 14 T cell receptor beta chains from one sample sequenced in a study of shared clonotypes between healthy human individuals (dated by TCRdb to 2018 to 2020). Libraries came from the immunoSEQ multiplex PCR assay. TCRdb's version of the immuneACCESS table is confined to in-frame rearrangements and falls short of the full clone set. An unresolved V gene accounts for under half of the shortfall where checked; the remainder is of unknown origin. The table for this sample lists a few million clones; around nine tenths of them were counted only once. The leading ten clones occupy more than 0.12% of the sample. The sequenced sample was naive CD4+ T cells sorted from blood. This sample's cell subset or site label indicates: CD45RA+ positively selected. Receptor source: a young man in good health.

The chain uses TRBV4-1 and TRBJ1-4; D may be TRBD1 (6 bases). V was clipped by 4 bases and J by 8 bases, with 14 bases between them. Per germline, CDR1 MGHRA and CDR2 YSYEKL. The CDR3 length is 14 residues. CDR3 sequence reads: CASSLQGFGEKLFF. CDR3 DNA: TGCGCCAGCAGCCTACAGGGTTTTGGGGAAAAACTGTTTTTT.

Note on this clone: This sample includes further DNA sequences coding for the same CDR3. The V gene is TRBV5-6, the J gene TRBJ1-1, with D maybe TRBD1 (5 bases). There are 16 residues in the CDR3. Germline lookup yields CDR1 SGHDT and CDR2 YYEEEE. V shed 4 bases and J shed 1 base, with 17 bases lying between them. CDR3 DNA: TGTGCCAGCAGCCCAGGGACCCGTATTCGGAACACTGAAGCTTTCTTT. It is translated as CASSPGTRIRNTEAFF.

The V call is TRBV7-9, the J call TRBJ2-7; D remains unclear. The CDR3 is 12 residues long. V lost 1 base to trimming and J lost 11 bases, with 12 bases between them. Germline lookup yields CDR1 SEHNR and CDR2 FQNEAQ (reference sequence). The DNA for the CDR3 is TGTGCCAGCAGCTTAGACCGTACCCCAGAGTACTTC. Residues: CASSLDRTPEYF. The full variable domain, completed using reference TRBV7-9 and TRBJ2-7, is DTGVSQNPRHKITKRGQNVTFRCDPISEHNRLYWYRQTLGQGPEFLTYFQNEAQLEKSRLLSDRFSAERPKGSFSTLEIQRTEQGDSAMYLCASSLDRTPEYFGPGTRLTVT.

The rearrangement links TRBV27 to TRBJ2-5, with a weak D call TRBD2 (7 bases). Deletions cut 5 bases from V and 0 bases from J, with 13 bases between. The CDR3 has 15 amino acids. Germline values: CDR1 MNHEY, CDR2 SMNVEV (reference sequence). In DNA form, the CDR3 reads TGTGCCAGCAGTCGGGGGGCTGTTTACCAAGAGACCCAGTACTTC. The encoded protein is CASSRGAVYQETQYF.

V gene TRBV6-4 combines with J gene TRBJ1-2; D is unclear. The CDR3 sequence is 16 residues long. Germline CDR1 is MRHNA and CDR2 is SNTAGT. Between the trimmed V and J ends, which lost 2 bases and 4 bases, there was a span of 17 bases. CDR3 nucleotide sequence: TGTGCCAGCAGTGACCCCCCCCCTAAAAGCGGCTATGGCTACACCTTC. This sequence encodes CASSDPPPKSGYGYTF.

The chain has TRBV28 and TRBJ1-5; D gene unclear. Trimming pared 2 bases from V and 7 bases from J, leaving 9 bases between. Germline V gene data show CDR1 as MDHEN and CDR2 as SYDVKM. CDR3 size: 13 residues. The CDR3 nucleotides are TGTGCCAGCAGTTTAGGTTACAAACAGCCCCAGCATTTT. Its translation: CASSLGYKQPQHF.

CDR3 residues: CASSTRGRPGFGAFF. The CDR3 DNA is TGTGCCAGCAGTACCCGTGGTAGGCCAGGGTTTGGAGCTTTCTTT. The rearrangement uses TRBV6-5 and TRBJ1-1; D perhaps matches TRBD1 (5 bases). Germline V gene data show CDR1 as MNHEY and CDR2 as SVGAGI. Trimming removed 5 bases at V and 10 bases at J, with 23 bases between. The CDR3 runs to 15 residues.

Regarding this clone: This same CDR3 is encoded by further DNA sequences in the sample. J is TRBJ1-1 and V is TRBV9, with D perhaps matching TRBD1 (5 bases). V was shortened by 0 bases and J by 1 base, with 7 bases between the two germline ends. The CDR3 has 14 residues. Germline CDR1 SGDLS, CDR2 YYNGEE. The CDR3, as DNA: TGTGCCAGCAGCGTAGGCACAGGGAACACTGAAGCTTTCTTT. Protein sequence: CASSVGTGNTEAFF. Filled out from reference TRBV9 and TRBJ1-1, the complete variable domain reads DSGVTQTPKHLITATGQRVTLRCSPRSGDLSVYWYQQSLDQGLQFLIQYYNGEERAKGNILERFSAQQFPDLHSELNLSSLELGDSALYFCASSVGTGNTEAFFGQGTRLTVV.

The CDR3 nucleotides are TGTGCCAGCAGTTTATATGTCCTTAGCTCCTACAATGAGCAGTTCTTC. It is translated as CASSLYVLSSYNEQFF. The J gene is TRBJ2-1, the V gene TRBV28; D unclear. CDR1 and CDR2 from the germline V gene are MDHEN and SYDVKM. V dropped 1 base and J dropped 0 bases, with 10 bases sitting between them. The CDR3 is 16 residues long.

The V gene is TRBV10-3, the J gene TRBJ2-1; D is unresolved. The CDR3 contains 14 residues. With 5 bases removed from V and 0 bases from J, the gap between germline ends came to 8 bases. CDR1 and CDR2 (germline): ENHRY, SYGVKD. CDR3 amino acids: CAISSSSSYNEQFF. The CDR3 coding sequence is TGTGCCATCAGTAGCTCCAGCTCCTACAATGAGCAGTTCTTC.

This clone was observed once. The CDR3 DNA reads as TGTGCCAGTAGTAATCCAGGGGGCTCGGGGACCCAGTACTTC. Protein sequence: CASSNPGGSGTQYF. This chain joins TRBV19 and TRBJ2-5; 8 positions agree with TRBD1. With 4 bases clipped from V and 7 bases from J, the junction kept 8 bases outside the gene matches. Germline CDR1 LNHDA, CDR2 SQIVND (reference sequence). The CDR3 runs to 14 residues.

The gene calls are TRBV9 and TRBJ2-2; 7 bases align to TRBD1. V shed 4 bases and J 2 bases; nucleotides not matched to a gene: 5. This CDR3 region has 15 residues. Germline V lookup: CDR1 SGDLS, CDR2 YYNGEE. DNA for the CDR3: TGTGCCAGCAGCCTCGACAGGGCAAACACCGGGGAGCTGTTTTTT. Protein sequence: CASSLDRANTGELFF.

The chain joins TRBV6-5 to TRBJ2-1; 9 bases fit TRBD1. Per germline, CDR1 MNHEY and CDR2 SVGAGI. The J segment lost 7 bases and the V segment lost 2 bases, leaving 0 bases of the junction unmatched. This CDR3 contains 13 residues. This CDR3 is CASSYGQGNEQFF. CDR3 DNA: TGTGCCAGCAGTTACGGACAGGGGAATGAGCAGTTCTTC.

This chain uses TRBV5-6 with TRBJ2-2; a possible D gene is TRBD1 (6 bases). Germline CDR1 is SGHDT and CDR2 is YYEEEE. Trimming pared 5 bases from V and 3 bases from J, leaving 11 bases between. The CDR3 is 14 residues long. CDR3 protein: CASRQGFDTGELFF. The CDR3 nucleotides are TGTGCCAGCAGACAGGGCTTTGACACCGGGGAGCTGTTTTTT.